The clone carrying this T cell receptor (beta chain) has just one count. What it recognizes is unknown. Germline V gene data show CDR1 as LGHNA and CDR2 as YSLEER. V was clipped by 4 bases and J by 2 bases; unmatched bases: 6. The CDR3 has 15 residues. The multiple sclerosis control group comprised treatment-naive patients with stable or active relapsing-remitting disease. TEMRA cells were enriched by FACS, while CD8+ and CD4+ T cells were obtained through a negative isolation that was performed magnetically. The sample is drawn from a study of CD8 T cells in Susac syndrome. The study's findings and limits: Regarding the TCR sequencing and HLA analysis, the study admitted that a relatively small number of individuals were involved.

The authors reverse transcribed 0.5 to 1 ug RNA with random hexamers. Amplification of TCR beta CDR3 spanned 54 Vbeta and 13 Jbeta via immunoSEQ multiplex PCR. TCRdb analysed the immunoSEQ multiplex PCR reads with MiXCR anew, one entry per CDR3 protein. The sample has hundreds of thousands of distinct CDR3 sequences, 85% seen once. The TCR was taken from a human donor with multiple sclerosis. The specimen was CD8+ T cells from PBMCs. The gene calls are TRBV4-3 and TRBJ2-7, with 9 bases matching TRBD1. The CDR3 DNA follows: TGCGCCAGCAGCCGGGTAGGGACAGGGCCCTACGAGCAGTACTTC. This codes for CASSRVGTGPYEQYF.